One and the same sample provided the 10 T cell receptor beta chains below, sequenced in a study of Graves' ophthalmopathy and Graves' hyperthyroidism. TCR beta CDR3 amplification used RNA transcripts. In the first round, RT-PCR was carried out with HTBI primers, and a multiplex PCR formed the second round. TCRdb reanalysed the multiplex PCR reads using MiXCR and keeps one entry per CDR3 protein. This sample has roughly 300,000 distinct CDR3 sequences, with 17% found just once. The sample comprised peripheral blood. The receptors shown here come from an adult man with Graves' ophthalmopathy.

The sample holds many counts of this clonotype. V usage is TRBV7-9 and J usage is TRBJ2-7, with D unclear. This CDR3 comprises 12 residues. Germline V gene data show CDR1 as SEHNR and CDR2 as FQNEAQ (reference sequence). V lost 1 base and J 9 bases, leaving 10 bases between the germline ends. The CDR3 is CASSLGTWWQYF. The CDR3 DNA sequence: TGTGCCAGCAGCTTAGGTACATGGTGGCAGTACTTC.

The genes are TRBV9 and TRBJ2-7, with a possible D match to TRBD1 (6 bases). The V and J ends lost 3 bases and 6 bases respectively, with 13 bases between them. Per germline, CDR1 SGDLS and CDR2 YYNGEE. The CDR3 has 13 residues. The CDR3 bases are TGTGCCAGCAGCGCGGATCAGGGGTCCGAGCAGTACTTC. It is translated as CASSADQGSEQYF.

This clonotype was observed at least ten times. The chain has TRBV29-1 and TRBJ1-5; the D gene is possibly TRBD1 (5 bases). The CDR3 length is 11 residues. The germline CDR1 and CDR2 sequences are SQVTM and ANQGSEA. The CDR3 spells CIRQNNQPQHF. The CDR3 nucleotides read TGCATCCGACAGAACAATCAGCCCCAGCATTTT.

This clonotype was counted many times. J is TRBJ1-1 and V is TRBV12-3 or TRBV12-4; maybe TRBD1 (6 bases). The CDR3 covers 15 residues. The V and J ends lost 5 bases and 5 bases respectively, with 18 bases between them. CDR3 sequence: CASSLRGGGVTEAFF. The CDR3 coding sequence is TGTGCCAGCAGTCTAAGAGGGGGTGGAGTGACTGAAGCTTTCTTT.

The chain uses TRBV6-2 or TRBV6-3 and TRBJ2-4, with TRBD1 identical over 7 bases. The germline CDR1 and CDR2 sequences are MNHEY and SVGEGT. This CDR3 has 14 amino acids. V dropped 6 bases and J dropped 0; count of bases not matched to a gene: 2. The CDR3 bases are TGTGCCAGCAGCCGGGACAGAGCCAAAAACATTCAGTACTTC. Amino acids: CASSRDRAKNIQYF.

There are a few counts of this clonotype. A read error may produce the germline difference seen at one junction end. The CDR3 DNA reads TGCAGCATAAAGGTCAGTCTTGTCTATGGCTACAGCTTC. As protein: CSIKVSLVYGYSF. This sequence joins TRBV29-1 and TRBJ1-2; D call uncertain. Germline values: CDR1 SQVTM, CDR2 ANQGSEA. The CDR3 extends over 13 amino acids.

This clonotype was observed at least ten times. The chain joins TRBV11-1 to TRBJ2-7, with 9 bases lining up with TRBD1. The germline gives CDR1 SGHAT, CDR2 FQDESV (reference sequence). The CDR3 runs 17 residues. Germline trimming cut 4 bases from V and 6 bases from J; bases unmatched to any gene: 16. CDR3 amino acids: CASSWPGQGDSLFEQYF. The CDR3 DNA reads as TGTGCCAGCAGCTGGCCGGGACAGGGAGACTCGCTCTTCGAGCAGTACTTC.

The gene calls are TRBV19 and TRBJ2-6; D is unresolved. From germline, CDR1 is LNHDA and CDR2 SQIVND (reference sequence). The CDR3 runs to 19 residues. With 3 bases removed from V and 0 bases from J, the gap between germline ends came to 18 bases. The CDR3 DNA is TGTGCCAGTAGTATCAATAAGCCAGGCACAGACTCTGGGGCCAACGTCCTGACTTTC. Encoded protein: CASSINKPGTDSGANVLTF.

This clonotype was detected ten times or more. For the CDR3, the DNA is TGCAGCGTACTAGCGGAGGGGTCCTACGAGCAGTACTTC. Residues: CSVLAEGSYEQYF. The rearrangement joins TRBV29-1 to TRBJ2-7, with 8 positions matching TRBD2. The V segment lost 6 bases and the J segment 1 base; nucleotides outside the gene matches: 5. The CDR3 has 13 residues. Germline loops: CDR1 SQVTM, CDR2 ANQGSEA.

This clonotype was detected many times. The chain has TRBV30 and TRBJ1-6; tentatively, D is TRBD1 (6 bases). Germline values: CDR1 GTSNPN, CDR2 SVGIG (reference sequence). Deletions cut 7 bases from V and 5 bases from J, with 12 bases between. CDR3 length: 13 amino acids. The CDR3 nucleotides are TGTGCCTACGCAGGGGTGGATAATTCACCCCTCCACTTT. This encodes CAYAGVDNSPLHF. The full variable domain, rest sourced from reference TRBV30 and TRBJ1-6, is SQTIHQWPATLVQPVGSPLSLECTVEGTSNPNLYWYRQAAGRGLQLLFYSVGIGQISSEVPQNLSASRPQDRQFILSSKKLLLSDSGFYLCAYAGVDNSPLHFGNGTRLTVT.